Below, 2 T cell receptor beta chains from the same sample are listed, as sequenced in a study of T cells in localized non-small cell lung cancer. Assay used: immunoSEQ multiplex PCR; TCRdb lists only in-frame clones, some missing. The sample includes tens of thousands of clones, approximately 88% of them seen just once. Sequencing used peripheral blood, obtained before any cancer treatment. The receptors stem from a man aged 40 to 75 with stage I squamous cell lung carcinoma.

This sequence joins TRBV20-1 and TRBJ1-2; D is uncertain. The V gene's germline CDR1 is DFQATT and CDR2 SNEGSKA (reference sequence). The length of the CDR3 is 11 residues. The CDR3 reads CRGEGDYGYTF. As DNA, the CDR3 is TGCAGGGGCGAGGGAGACTATGGCTACACCTTC.

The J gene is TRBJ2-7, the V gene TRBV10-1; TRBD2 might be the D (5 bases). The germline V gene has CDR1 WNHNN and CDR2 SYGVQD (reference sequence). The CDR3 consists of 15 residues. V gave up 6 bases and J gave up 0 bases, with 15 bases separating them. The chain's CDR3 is CASRTRDLSSYEQYF. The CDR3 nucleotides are TGCGCCAGCAGAACCCGGGATCTAAGCTCCTACGAGCAGTACTTC.